These T cell receptor beta chains were read from a single sample in a study of CD8 T cells in Susac syndrome. TCRdb processed the immunoSEQ multiplex PCR reads anew with MiXCR; each CDR3 protein has one entry. The data contain about 180,000 distinct CDR3 sequences, 85% to 95% of them singletons. Sample: CD8+ T cells from PBMCs. Receptors originate from a human donor with multiple sclerosis. The CDR3 runs from the conserved cysteine through the conserved F or W. A D gene is named only where the DNA matches it firmly. Clone size is shown for a subset of rows, as once, few, many or a class of expanded clone.

abundance,v_gene,j_gene,d_gene,CDR3aa,CDR3nt
NA,TRBV30,TRBJ2-5,NA,CAWSVTLDPETQYF,TGTGCCTGGAGTGTAACGTTGGACCCGGAGACCCAGTACTTC
NA,TRBV27,TRBJ2-7,NA,CASSLFGGGTFDEQYF,TGTGCCAGCAGTTTATTTGGCGGCGGGACCTTTGACGAGCAGTACTTC
NA,TRBV5-4,TRBJ2-3,NA,CASSLENAGLEVDTQYF,TGTGCCAGCAGCCTCGAAAATGCAGGGTTGGAGGTAGATACGCAGTATTTT
once,TRBV6-2/TRBV6-3,TRBJ2-1,NA,CASTSPWGSAYNEQFF,TGTGCCAGCACCTCTCCTTGGGGGTCGGCCTACAATGAGCAGTTCTTC
NA,TRBV20-1,TRBJ1-5,NA,CSARPDGGWGNQPQHF,TGCAGTGCTAGACCCGACGGGGGATGGGGCAATCAGCCCCAGCATTTT
NA,TRBV7-9,TRBJ2-3,TRBD2,CASSSVREEADTQYF,TGTGCCAGCAGCTCCGTACGGGAGGAGGCAGATACGCAGTATTTT
NA,TRBV5-4,TRBJ1-6,TRBD1,CASSGDRGWNSPLHF,TGTGCCAGCAGCGGGGACAGGGGGTGGAATTCACCCCTCCACTTT
once,TRBV7-2,TRBJ1-4,NA,CASSLVPRTDEKLFF,TGTGCCAGCAGCTTAGTGCCCCGGACGGATGAAAAACTGTTTTTT
once,TRBV13,TRBJ2-7,TRBD1,CASSTSDRDYEQYF,TGTGCCAGCAGCACCTCGGACAGGGACTACGAGCAGTACTTC
NA,TRBV2,TRBJ2-5,NA,CASSPGPVGTQYF,TGTGCCAGCAGCCCCGGACCCGTCGGGACCCAGTACTTC
NA,TRBV7-9,TRBJ2-1,TRBD2,CASSGLATSYNEQFF,TGTGCCAGCAGCGGACTAGCGACTTCCTACAATGAGCAGTTCTTC
NA,TRBV9,TRBJ2-1,NA,CASSVWGSSYNEQFF,TGTGCCAGCAGCGTCTGGGGGAGCTCCTACAATGAGCAGTTCTTC
NA,TRBV9,TRBJ2-1,NA,CASSEHTLPGSEQFF,TGTGCCAGCAGCGAACATACCCTCCCAGGGTCTGAGCAGTTCTTC
NA,TRBV2,TRBJ1-2,NA,CAGGGGRDYGYTF,TGTGCCGGTGGCGGGGGCAGAGACTATGGCTACACCTTC
NA,TRBV20-1,TRBJ2-1,NA,CSAKATAGEQFF,TGCAGTGCCAAAGCCACGGCGGGTGAGCAGTTCTTC
NA,TRBV13,TRBJ2-1,TRBD1,CASSLGQQYNEQFF,TGTGCCAGCAGCTTGGGACAGCAGTACAATGAGCAGTTCTTC
NA,TRBV28,TRBJ1-1,NA,CASSFTANTEAFF,TGTGCCAGCAGTTTTACAGCAAACACTGAAGCTTTCTTT
NA,TRBV7-3,TRBJ1-2,NA,CASSPSGGAVYGYTF,TGTGCCAGCAGCCCCTCCGGGGGCGCGGTCTATGGCTACACCTTC
NA,TRBV20-1,TRBJ2-3,TRBD2,CSASGGAGLDTQYF,TGCAGTGCTAGCGGGGGGGCTGGGCTAGATACGCAGTATTTT
NA,TRBV5-1,TRBJ2-3,NA,CASSFREAASPDTQYF,TGCGCCAGCAGTTTCAGGGAGGCTGCGTCGCCAGATACGCAGTATTTT
NA,TRBV29-1,TRBJ2-7,NA,CSGLAGYEQYF,TGCAGCGGTCTGGCCGGGTACGAGCAGTACTTC
once,TRBV7-8,TRBJ2-3,TRBD2,CASNQRGGGGEQYF,TGTGCCAGCAACCAGCGGGGCGGCGGGGGGGAGCAGTATTTT
NA,TRBV5-1,TRBJ2-1,TRBD2,CASSGRDNEQFF,TGCGCCAGTAGCGGGAGGGACAATGAGCAGTTCTTC
NA,TRBV9,TRBJ2-5,NA,CASSPRPTVQETQYF,TGTGCCAGCAGCCCACGACCCACCGTACAAGAGACCCAGTACTTC
NA,TRBV29-1,TRBJ2-1,NA,CSAVPGPEEFF,TGCAGCGCCGTGCCGGGACCCGAGGAGTTCTTC
NA,TRBV20-1,TRBJ2-1,NA,CSGTFKGYNEQFF,TGCAGTGGCACGTTTAAAGGGTACAATGAGCAGTTCTTC
NA,TRBV20-1,TRBJ1-2,NA,CSAKTRSGGYTF,TGCAGTGCTAAGACGCGCTCAGGTGGCTACACCTTC
NA,TRBV2,TRBJ2-1,TRBD2,CAIQLAGGPNEQFF,TGTGCCATCCAACTAGCGGGGGGGCCTAATGAGCAGTTCTTC
NA,TRBV13,TRBJ2-1,TRBD2,CASNAPPSGSNYEQFF,TGTGCCAGCAACGCCCCTCCTAGCGGGAGTAATTATGAGCAGTTCTTC
NA,TRBV3-1,TRBJ2-1,NA,CASSQDFGGPSSYNEQFF,TGTGCCAGCAGCCAAGACTTCGGGGGACCGAGCTCCTACAATGAGCAGTTCTTC
NA,TRBV11-2,TRBJ2-7,TRBD1,CASSLGQGTPYEQYF,TGTGCCAGCAGCCTGGGACAGGGAACCCCCTACGAGCAGTACTTC
NA,TRBV7-8,TRBJ2-3,NA,CASSFPRAHSTDTQYF,TGTGCCAGCAGCTTCCCCCGGGCCCACTCCACAGATACGCAGTATTTT
NA,TRBV5-6,TRBJ1-5,NA,CASSVRARDQPQHF,TGTGCCAGCAGCGTCCGGGCACGGGACCAGCCCCAGCATTTT
once,TRBV20-1,TRBJ2-7,TRBD2,CSARDRLATWGYEQYF,TGCAGTGCTAGAGACAGACTAGCCACCTGGGGATACGAGCAGTACTTC
NA,TRBV9,TRBJ2-6,NA,CASSVSKSSGANVLTF,TGTGCCAGCAGCGTAAGTAAGAGCTCTGGGGCCAACGTCCTGACTTTC
NA,TRBV12-3/TRBV12-4,TRBJ2-1,NA,CASSLGPGREQFF,TGTGCCAGCAGTTTAGGTCCGGGGAGGGAGCAGTTCTTC